One sample yielded the 29 T cell receptor beta chains listed below, sequenced in a study of T cell responses to AZD1222 COVID-19 vaccine. Using immunoSEQ multiplex PCR, the repertoire was profiled, and TCRdb retains in-frame clones only, with some absent. The data hold about 140,000 clones, with 93% observed a single time. This material consisted of peripheral blood, taken on day 0 of MenACWY control vaccination. The receptors were gathered from an adult in good health.

The chain's CDR3 is CASSRPARGLIGSPLHF. CDR3 coding DNA: TGTGCCAGCAGCCGCCCCGCGAGGGGTCTTATCGGTTCACCCCTCCACTTT. The chain uses TRBV7-2 and TRBJ1-6, with D maybe TRBD1 (5 bases). V lost 5 bases to trimming and J lost 9 bases, with 23 bases between them. The germline V gene encodes CDR1 SGHTA and CDR2 FQGNSA. This CDR3 comprises 17 residues.

V gene TRBV28 combines with J gene TRBJ2-1; D gene ambiguous. CDR3 size: 14 residues. V was pared by 5 bases and J by 3 bases, with 11 bases between. Germline V gene sequence: CDR1 MDHEN, CDR2 SYDVKM. CDR3 sequence: CASSPPTFYNEQFF. The CDR3 DNA is TGTGCCAGCAGTCCTCCGACTTTCTACAATGAGCAGTTCTTC.

The V and J genes are TRBV3-1 (or the pseudogene TRBV3-2) and TRBJ2-1; the match to TRBD2 covers 12 bases. After removal of 3 bases from V and 8 bases from J, the junction contained 8 bases not matched to a gene. Germline loops: CDR1 LGHDT, CDR2 YNNKEL (reference sequence). CDR3 length: 16 residues. The CDR3: CASSHTRLAGVYEQFF. Written as DNA, the CDR3 is TGTGCCAGCAGCCACACAAGACTAGCGGGAGTATATGAGCAGTTCTTC.

The chain uses TRBV30 and TRBJ1-1; D remains ambiguous. The CDR3 extends over 11 amino acids. Germline lookup yields CDR1 GTSNPN and CDR2 SVGIG (reference sequence). The germline V and J ends were trimmed by 0 bases and 5 bases, with 4 bases remaining between them. The chain's CDR3 is CAWSVGTEAFF. The DNA of the CDR3 is TGTGCCTGGAGTGTTGGGACTGAAGCTTTCTTT.

This clone was recorded once. The J gene is TRBJ1-1, the V gene TRBV2; D gene unclear. The CDR3 is 13 residues long. Germline V lookup: CDR1 SNHLY, CDR2 FYNNEI. The V end lost 10 bases, the J end lost 0 bases, and 12 bases lay between the germline ends. The CDR3 protein is CATQGQMNTEAFF. The CDR3 coding sequence is TGTGCCACGCAAGGGCAGATGAACACTGAAGCTTTCTTT.

The rearrangement joins TRBV9 to TRBJ2-1; 8 bases are shared with TRBD2. CDR1 and CDR2 (germline): SGDLS, YYNGEE. The CDR3 has 16 amino acids. V gave up 2 bases and J gave up 6 bases; unmatched junction bases: 10. This CDR3 reads CASSVSPGGAGNEQFF. CDR3 DNA: TGTGCCAGCAGCGTTTCCCCCGGGGGGGCGGGCAATGAGCAGTTCTTC.

This chain links TRBV27 with TRBJ1-1, with D perhaps matching TRBD1 (6 bases). Germline loops: CDR1 MNHEY, CDR2 SMNVEV (reference sequence). The CDR3 contains 13 residues. Trimming took 8 bases from V and 1 from J, leaving 11 bases between them. For the CDR3, the DNA is TGTGCCAGCCGGGAAGGGGGGAACACTGAAGCTTTCTTT. It encodes CASREGGNTEAFF.

V usage is TRBV6-2 or TRBV6-3 and J usage is TRBJ2-1; D is uncertain. The CDR3 contains 12 residues. Germline loops: CDR1 MNHEY, CDR2 SVGEGT. With 6 bases removed from V and 7 bases from J, the gap between germline ends came to 10 bases. This CDR3 is CASSPPGNEQFF. For the CDR3, the DNA is TGTGCCAGCAGCCCACCCGGGAATGAGCAGTTCTTC.

The chain joins TRBV3-1 (or the pseudogene TRBV3-2) to TRBJ2-2; D is unresolved. Germline-derived CDR1 and CDR2 are LGHDT and YNNKEL (reference sequence). The CDR3 runs to 15 residues. Trimming removed 0 bases from V and 6 bases from J, with 11 bases in between. CDR3 coding DNA: TGTGCCAGCAGCCAAGATCCTAGGGTAGCCGGGGAGCTGTTTTTT. Protein product: CASSQDPRVAGELFF.

The chain uses TRBV11-2 and TRBJ2-1; 7 bases are a match to TRBD2. Germline V gives CDR1 SGHAT, CDR2 FQNNGV. Trimming cost V 5 bases and J 1 base; bases outside gene matches: 17. The CDR3 consists of 19 residues. Here the CDR3 reads CASSKRLVASGDSYNEQFF. The CDR3 nucleotides are TGTGCCAGCAGCAAGAGATTGGTGGCTAGCGGAGATTCCTACAATGAGCAGTTCTTC.

This chain links TRBV6-5 with TRBJ2-1, with D perhaps TRBD1 (6 bases). Looked up from germline, CDR1 is MNHEY and CDR2 is SVGAGI. The CDR3 has 13 amino acids. Trimming removed 7 bases at V and 10 bases at J, with 17 bases between. The CDR3 DNA is TGTGCCAGCACCATCAGGGGTTCCATCGAGCAGTTCTTC. It is translated as CASTIRGSIEQFF.

V usage is TRBV2 and J usage is TRBJ1-1, with TRBD1 as a possible D gene (5 bases). V was cut by 7 bases and J by 0 bases, with 15 bases left in between. The CDR3 extends over 15 amino acids. Germline V gives CDR1 SNHLY, CDR2 FYNNEI. The CDR3 loop is CASISFGGVNTEAFF. The CDR3 region has the DNA TGTGCCAGCATCTCCTTCGGGGGAGTGAACACTGAAGCTTTCTTT.

Only one count was recorded for this clone. J is TRBJ1-6 and V is TRBV27, with 7 bases matching TRBD1. The junction had 11 bases not matched to a gene; V was cut back by 7 bases and J by 8 bases. Germline V lookup: CDR1 MNHEY, CDR2 SMNVEV (reference sequence). The CDR3 extends over 15 amino acids. Here the CDR3 reads CASNRQGRAHSPLHF. CDR3 sequence (DNA): TGTGCCAGCAATAGACAGGGAAGGGCCCATTCACCCCTCCACTTT.

The rearrangement uses TRBV15 and TRBJ1-2; 10 bases fit TRBD1. V lost 3 bases, J lost 2 bases, and 6 bases stayed unmatched. The CDR3 is 16 residues long. The germline V gene has CDR1 LNHNV and CDR2 YYDKDF (reference sequence). CDR3 in amino acids: CATSSHGQGENYGYTF. CDR3 nucleotides: TGTGCCACCAGCAGCCATGGACAGGGGGAGAACTATGGCTACACCTTC.

In its sample, this clone was seen once. J is TRBJ2-1 and V is TRBV2; 7 positions agree with TRBD2. The J segment lost 5 bases and the V segment lost 6 bases, leaving 10 bases of the junction unmatched. The CDR3 is made up of 15 amino acids. Germline V gene data show CDR1 as SNHLY and CDR2 as FYNNEI. CDR3 sequence (DNA): TGTGCCAGCAGCCGGCGGGGGTTGGGGAACAATGAGCAGTTCTTC. As protein: CASSRRGLGNNEQFF.

The J gene is TRBJ2-7, the V gene TRBV2; D is perhaps TRBD1 (6 bases). This CDR3 is 14 amino acids long. The V and J ends lost 4 bases and 1 base respectively, with 11 bases between them. CDR1 SNHLY and CDR2 FYNNEI come from the germline V gene. Written as DNA, the CDR3 is TGTGCCAGCAGTGTGAACAGGGATTCCTACGAGCAGTACTTC. As protein: CASSVNRDSYEQYF.

The rearrangement joins TRBV5-5 to TRBJ2-2; no clear D gene. Trimming left V 4 bases short and J 6 bases short, with 7 bases between. The CDR3 contains 12 residues. Germline V gene data show CDR1 as SGHKS and CDR2 as YYEKEE (reference sequence). DNA of the CDR3: TGTGCCAGCAGCCCAAGACCCGGGGAGCTGTTTTTT. This codes for CASSPRPGELFF.

The chain recombines TRBV12-3 or TRBV12-4 with TRBJ1-2; D is possibly TRBD1 (6 bases). The CDR3 runs to 12 residues. With 6 bases removed from V and 8 bases from J, the gap between germline ends came to 13 bases. The CDR3 bases are TGTGCCAGCAGGAAATACAGGGACGGCTACACCTTC. It is translated as CASRKYRDGYTF.

The chain links TRBV5-1 to TRBJ1-4; D call uncertain. This CDR3 comprises 14 residues. From germline, CDR1 is SGHRS and CDR2 YFSETQ. Trimming stripped 5 bases from V and 5 bases from J, with 13 bases between. CDR3 residues: CASRSGSQNEKLFF. The DNA for the CDR3 is TGCGCCAGCAGATCAGGTTCCCAGAATGAAAAACTGTTTTTT. Combining the CDR3 with reference TRBV5-1 and TRBJ1-4 gives the whole variable domain KAGVTQTPRYLIKTRGQQVTLSCSPISGHRSVSWYQQTPGQGLQFLFEYFSETQRNKGNFPGRFSGRQFSNSRSEMNVSTLELGDSALYLCASRSGSQNEKLFFGSGTQLSVL.

The chain links TRBV5-5 to TRBJ2-7; TRBD2 agrees at 8 bases. The germline V gene encodes CDR1 SGHKS and CDR2 YYEKEE (reference sequence). J lost 0 bases, V lost 4 bases, and 6 bases had no gene match. The CDR3 is made up of 15 amino acids. The CDR3 protein is CASSGVAGGSYEQYF. In DNA form, the CDR3 reads TGTGCCAGCAGCGGGGTGGCGGGAGGCTCCTACGAGCAGTACTTC.

CDR3 sequence: CACTGIQGGYTF. CDR3 in DNA: TGTGCCTGCACAGGGATTCAGGGTGGCTACACCTTC. This chain joins TRBV30 and TRBJ1-2, with a tentative D call TRBD1 (6 bases). V lost 6 bases and J 7 bases, leaving 15 bases between the germline ends. Germline V lookup: CDR1 GTSNPN, CDR2 SVGIG (reference sequence). This CDR3 comprises 12 residues.

V and J are TRBV5-4 and TRBJ2-7; no clear D gene. The CDR3 totals 15 residues. Trimming shortened V by 0 bases and J by 2 bases, and 12 bases separated the two germline ends. Per the germline V gene, CDR1 is SGHNT and CDR2 is YYREEE (reference sequence). The CDR3 DNA follows: TGTGCCAGCAGCTTGGGGCCCGGCCACGCCTACGAGCAGTACTTC. It yields the protein CASSLGPGHAYEQYF.

The V and J genes are TRBV7-9 and TRBJ1-1; tentative D call: TRBD1 (5 bases). The V end was cut by 1 base, the J end by 8 bases, with 14 bases between. This CDR3 region has 14 residues. The germline CDR1 and CDR2 sequences are SEHNR and FQNEAQ (reference sequence). CDR3 nucleotides: TGTGCCAGCAGCTTAGATCCCCCGGGGGTGGAAGCTTTCTTT. Amino acid sequence: CASSLDPPGVEAFF.

The chain carries TRBV5-1 and TRBJ1-6, with D unresolved. The CDR3 is made up of 13 amino acids. V lost 4 bases, J lost 2 bases, and 4 bases lay in between. Germline-derived CDR1 and CDR2 are SGHRS and YFSETQ. The CDR3 DNA reads TGCGCCAGCAGCGTTACCTATAATTCACCCCTCCACTTT. Translation: CASSVTYNSPLHF.

The CDR3, as DNA: TGCGCCAGCAGCTTGGAGTTGCCAGGGAATTTTCGGAATTCACCCCTCCACTTT. Amino acids: CASSLELPGNFRNSPLHF. The chain uses TRBV5-1 and TRBJ1-6, with a tentative D call TRBD1 (5 bases). Germline V gene sequence: CDR1 SGHRS, CDR2 YFSETQ. The CDR3 extends over 18 amino acids. V was cut by 0 bases and J by 7 bases, with 20 bases left in between.

The chain is built from TRBV4-3 and TRBJ1-4; D unclear. CDR1 is LGHNA, CDR2 YSLEER, per germline. V shed 0 bases and J shed 10 bases, with 21 bases lying between them. This CDR3 comprises 17 residues. This chain's CDR3 is CASSQEVPQRSWVKLFF. In DNA, the CDR3 is TGCGCCAGCAGCCAAGAAGTTCCCCAGCGCTCCTGGGTAAAACTGTTTTTT.

The V gene is TRBV4-3, the J gene TRBJ1-3; 9 bases fit TRBD1. J lost 1 base, V lost 4 bases, and 8 bases had no gene match. CDR3 length: 17 residues. Germline CDR1 is LGHNA and CDR2 is YSLEER. The CDR3 sequence is CASSPGDRDVSGNTIYF. The CDR3, as DNA: TGCGCCAGCAGCCCAGGGGACAGGGACGTTTCTGGAAACACCATATATTTT.

The gene calls are TRBV4-2 and TRBJ2-1, with D uncertain. This CDR3 is 15 amino acids long. Per the germline V gene, CDR1 is LGHNA and CDR2 is YNFKEQ. Trimming removed 0 bases at V and 1 base at J, with 7 bases between. CDR3 region: CASSQEGKSYNEQFF. The CDR3 coding sequence is TGTGCCAGCAGCCAAGAGGGGAAATCCTACAATGAGCAGTTCTTC.

This chain connects TRBV3-1 (or the pseudogene TRBV3-2) to TRBJ2-2; 12 nucleotides match TRBD2. Germline V CDR1 and CDR2: LGHDT, YNNKEL (reference sequence). V lost 2 bases to trimming and J lost 6 bases; unmatched junction nucleotides: 4. CDR3 length: 16 amino acids. This chain's CDR3 is CASSQFLAGGSGELFF. As DNA, the CDR3 is TGTGCCAGCAGCCAATTCCTAGCGGGAGGGTCCGGGGAGCTGTTTTTT.